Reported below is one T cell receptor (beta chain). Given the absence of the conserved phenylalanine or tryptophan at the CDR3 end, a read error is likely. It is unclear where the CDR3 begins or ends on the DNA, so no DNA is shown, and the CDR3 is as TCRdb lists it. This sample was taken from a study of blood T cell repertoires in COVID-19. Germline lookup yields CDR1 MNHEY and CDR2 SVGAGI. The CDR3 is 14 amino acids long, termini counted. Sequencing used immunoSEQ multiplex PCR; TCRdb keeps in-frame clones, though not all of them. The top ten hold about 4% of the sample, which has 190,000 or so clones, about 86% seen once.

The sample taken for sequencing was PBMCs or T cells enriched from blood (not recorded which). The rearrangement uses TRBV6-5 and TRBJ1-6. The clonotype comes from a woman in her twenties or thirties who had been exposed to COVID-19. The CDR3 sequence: CASSYSSGLWGVAI.